The 11 T cell receptor beta chains given below trace back to one sample, sequenced in a study of blood T cells in healthy people across ages. Then a second PCR, running roughly 6 to 11 cycles, was carried out with a sample-barcoded 5' primer and a J-beta primer mix. Each CDR3 protein is one row after TCRdb ran MiXCR on the 5' RACE reads. The table shows 450,000 to 600,000 distinct CDR3 sequences, with roughly a quarter occurring only once. This same sample was also taken into another study, of T cells of mothers and their children.

The specimen was blood. All receptors derive from a boy aged 2-9 years in good health.

This clonotype came up a few times. The CDR3 loop reads CASSYSMREETQYF. The CDR3, as DNA: TGTGCCAGCAGTTACTCGATGCGGGAAGAGACCCAGTACTTC. V usage is TRBV6-2 or TRBV6-3 and J usage is TRBJ2-5, with D possibly TRBD2 on 5 matching bases. This CDR3 is built from 14 residues. Trimming removed 0 bases at V and 3 bases at J, with 8 bases between. CDR1 MNHEY and CDR2 SVGEGT come from the germline V gene.

This clonotype has a handful of counts. The chain joins TRBV2 to TRBJ1-2, with D unresolved. This CDR3 contains 13 residues. Germline V gene lookup returns CDR1 SNHLY and CDR2 FYNNEI. The germline V and J ends were trimmed by 2 bases and 1 base, with 5 bases remaining between them. CDR3 in amino acids: CASSERINYGYTF. In nucleotides, the CDR3 is TGTGCCAGCAGTGAAAGGATTAACTATGGCTACACCTTC.

Concerning this clonotype itself: One junction end disagrees with the germline gene, perhaps due to a read error. This sequence joins TRBV2 and TRBJ2-5; D is uncertain. Germline CDR1 SNHLY, CDR2 FYNNEI. This CDR3 has 11 amino acids. As DNA, the CDR3 is TGTGCCAGCAGTGTTCGGCCTAAGAAGTTCTTC. Encoded protein: CASSVRPKKFF.

The CDR3 protein is CASSYGGGTFAKNIQYF. In nucleotides, the CDR3 is TGTGCCAGCAGTTATGGCGGGGGGACCTTTGCCAAAAACATTCAGTACTTC. The chain combines TRBV27 with TRBJ2-4; TRBD2 aligns across 8 bases. CDR1 MNHEY and CDR2 SMNVEV come from the germline V gene (reference sequence). This CDR3 has 17 amino acids. Trimming removed 4 bases from V and 1 base from J; junction bases left unmatched: 9.

This clonotype appeared a few times. The chain couples TRBV11-2 to TRBJ1-2; D uncertain. Germline V gene sequence: CDR1 SGHAT, CDR2 FQNNGV. The CDR3 is made up of 13 amino acids. V was shortened by 1 base and J by 5 bases, with 8 bases between the two germline ends. The CDR3 sequence is CASSLVSDYGYTF. The CDR3 nucleotides are TGTGCCAGCAGCTTAGTCTCCGATTATGGCTACACCTTC.

The gene calls are TRBV19 and TRBJ2-2; D remains ambiguous. The CDR3 consists of 17 residues. Germline CDR1 and CDR2: LNHDA and SQIVND (reference sequence). Trimming removed 0 bases at V and 1 base at J, with 12 bases between. The CDR3 reads CASSIDRGKWNTGELFF. For the CDR3, the DNA is TGTGCCAGTAGTATAGATCGCGGAAAATGGAACACCGGGGAGCTGTTTTTT. The full variable domain, rest sourced from reference TRBV19 and TRBJ2-2, is DGGITQSPKYLFRKEGQNVTLSCEQNLNHDAMYWYRQDPGQGLRLIYYSQIVNDFQKGDIAEGYSVSREKKESFPLTVTSAQKNPTAFYLCASSIDRGKWNTGELFFGEGSRLTVL.

A few counts support this clonotype. The V and J genes are TRBV2 and TRBJ2-5; a possible D gene is TRBD1 (6 bases). CDR1 is SNHLY, CDR2 FYNNEI, per germline. The CDR3 is made up of 15 amino acids. Trimming shortened V by 0 bases and J by 5 bases, and 13 bases separated the two germline ends. The CDR3 loop is CASSEALQGPETQYF. The CDR3 DNA reads as TGTGCCAGCAGTGAAGCCCTCCAGGGGCCGGAGACCCAGTACTTC.

This chain joins TRBV3-1 and TRBJ1-2; D is possibly TRBD1 (6 bases). The ends were cut back, 4 bases at V and 13 bases at J, with 13 bases in the middle. Germline lookup yields CDR1 LGHDT and CDR2 YNNKEL (reference sequence). The CDR3 spans 11 residues. The CDR3 is CASSRTGLRTF. CDR3 nucleotides: TGTGCCAGCAGCCGTACAGGGCTTCGCACCTTC.

This clonotype was seen more than once but under ten times. The rearrangement uses TRBV4-3 and TRBJ2-5; D is uncertain. Trimming removed 4 bases from V and 2 bases from J, with 23 bases in between. Germline assignment: CDR1 LGHNA and CDR2 YSLEER. This CDR3 is built from 18 residues. The CDR3 nucleotides read TGCGCCAGCAGCCCTCACCACGGCGTTAGCCCGAAACAAGAGACCCAGTACTTC. This gives the protein CASSPHHGVSPKQETQYF.

The chain joins TRBV3-1 to TRBJ2-7; D is possibly TRBD2 (7 bases). Germline CDR1 and CDR2: LGHDT and YNNKEL (reference sequence). V lost 8 bases, J lost 6 bases, and 26 bases lay in between. The CDR3 sequence is 16 residues long. DNA of the CDR3: TGTGCCAGCGGACTGCGGGGGCCCTTAAGGGGAGTCGAGCAGTACTTC. It encodes CASGLRGPLRGVEQYF.

This clonotype has more than one count but fewer than ten. This chain links TRBV6-8 with TRBJ2-1, with 13 nucleotides matching TRBD2. Germline trimming cut 10 bases from V and 5 bases from J; bases unmatched to any gene: 20. The CDR3 is 19 amino acids. Germline lookup yields CDR1 MNHGY and CDR2 SAAAGT. The CDR3 loop reads CANPQSPGLAGKRDNEQFF. The DNA of the CDR3 is TGTGCCAACCCCCAAAGCCCGGGACTAGCGGGAAAAAGGGACAATGAGCAGTTCTTC.